The 22 T cell receptor beta chains in this list originate from one sample, sequenced in a study of CD8+ T cells in alopecia areata. In each case, RNA was isolated and then reverse transcribed into cDNA as the sequencing template. Some clones are missing from TCRdb's copy, which holds only in-frame ones; the method was immunoSEQ multiplex PCR. The table includes 90,000 or so clones, about 44% detected once. This sample's treatment: oral pan-JAK inhibitor, 5-10 mg twice daily. Material: CD8+ T cells sorted from blood, obtained at week 24, from a patient treated with tofacitinib. These receptors originate from a human donor with alopecia areata.

The CDR3 region has the DNA TGTGCCAGCAGCTACGGGACTGCCTATGAGCAGTTCTTC. Its translation is CASSYGTAYEQFF. The genes are TRBV7-2 and TRBJ2-1; D might be TRBD2 (6 bases). With 4 bases removed from V and 8 bases from J, the gap between germline ends came to 12 bases. CDR3 size: 13 residues. Germline CDR1 is SGHTA and CDR2 is FQGNSA.

This rearrangement joins TRBV4-1 to TRBJ2-7; 7 bases align to TRBD1. The length of the CDR3 is 16 residues. V lost 0 bases, J lost 1 base, and 6 bases stayed unmatched. CDR1 and CDR2 from the germline V gene are MGHRA and YSYEKL. CDR3 coding DNA: TGCGCCAGCAGCCAAGAGAATCGACAGGGATCCTACGAGCAGTACTTC. Translation: CASSQENRQGSYEQYF.

In this sample, this clone turned up once. This chain uses TRBV15 with TRBJ1-1, with D unclear. CDR3 length equals 13 residues. Germline V lookup: CDR1 LNHNV, CDR2 YYDKDF (reference sequence). V lost 2 bases and J 7 bases, leaving 11 bases between the germline ends. CDR3 nucleotide sequence: TGTGCCACCAGCAGACCTCTTTGGGGTGAAGCTTTCTTT. Translated: CATSRPLWGEAFF.

The chain uses TRBV11-2 and TRBJ2-1, with 12 bases fitting TRBD2. J was trimmed by 0 bases and V by 3 bases; bases with no gene match: 3. The CDR3 totals 17 residues. Germline assignment: CDR1 SGHAT and CDR2 FQNNGV. CDR3 amino acids: CASSLETSGSSYNEQFF. The CDR3 DNA reads TGTGCCAGCAGCTTGGAGACTAGCGGGAGCTCCTACAATGAGCAGTTCTTC.

This clone has a handful of counts. The CDR3 DNA sequence: TGTGCCAGCAGCTTGAAAGTTGATCCCGTCAACTACGAGCAGTACTTC. Protein product: CASSLKVDPVNYEQYF. The chain carries TRBV7-8 and TRBJ2-7; D call uncertain. Germline V gene data show CDR1 as SGHVS and CDR2 as FQNEAQ. V shed 3 bases and J shed 3 bases, with 18 bases lying between them. The CDR3 is 16 residues long.

The rearrangement joins TRBV23-1 to TRBJ2-1; no clear D. TRBV23-1 is assigned to the ORF class and has an uncertain function. V was trimmed by 6 bases and J by 0 bases, leaving 12 bases between them. The CDR3 runs to 15 residues. This CDR3 reads CASSQEPSSYNEQFF. The CDR3 DNA follows: TGCGCCAGCAGCCAAGAACCCAGCTCCTACAATGAGCAGTTCTTC.

Only a few counts were recorded for this clone. This chain connects TRBV30 to TRBJ2-5; D is uncertain. Germline CDR1 reads GTSNPN; CDR2 reads SVGIG (reference sequence). This CDR3 is 10 amino acids long. The V end lost 1 base, the J end lost 7 bases, and 4 bases lay between the germline ends. This CDR3 is CAWSGGTQYF. CDR3 DNA: TGTGCCTGGAGTGGTGGGACCCAGTACTTC.

V and J are TRBV25-1 and TRBJ2-1, with 10 bases lining up with TRBD1. CDR1 MGHDK and CDR2 SYGVNS come from the germline V gene. The V segment lost 8 bases and the J segment 8 bases; nucleotides outside the gene matches: 9. The CDR3 contains 14 residues. In DNA, the CDR3 is TGTGCCAGCCATCGACAGGGGGCGTACGATGAGCAGTTCTTC. It yields the protein CASHRQGAYDEQFF.

The genes are TRBV27 and TRBJ2-7, with a weak D call TRBD1 (6 bases). With 6 bases removed from V and 2 bases from J, the gap between germline ends came to 14 bases. CDR1 is MNHEY and CDR2 is SMNVEV in the germline V gene (reference sequence). This CDR3 has 14 amino acids. Here the CDR3 reads CASSTGMLPYEQYF. The CDR3 region has the DNA TGTGCCAGCAGCACAGGGATGTTGCCCTACGAGCAGTACTTC.

The table lists this clone with a count of one. CDR3: CASSRPRDRETQYF. CDR3 sequence (DNA): TGTGCCAGCAGCCGACCCAGGGATCGGGAGACCCAGTACTTC. V gene TRBV7-9 combines with J gene TRBJ2-5, with D possibly matching TRBD1 (5 bases). Trimming removed 5 bases at V and 5 bases at J, with 15 bases between. CDR1 SEHNR and CDR2 FQNEAQ come from the germline V gene (reference sequence). The CDR3 has 14 amino acids.

This clone occurred a few times. This chain links TRBV4-1 with TRBJ2-1; D call uncertain. This CDR3 contains 10 residues. Per the germline V gene, CDR1 is MGHRA and CDR2 is YSYEKL. V lost 8 bases to trimming and J lost 7 bases, with 6 bases between them. CDR3 nucleotides: TGCGCCAGCGGGATGAATGAGCAGTTCTTC. It is translated as CASGMNEQFF.

The chain carries TRBV7-9 and TRBJ2-6; 9 nucleotides agree with TRBD1. The CDR3 spans 19 residues. The V segment lost 1 base and the J segment 0 bases; nucleotides outside the gene matches: 7. In germline, CDR1 is SEHNR, CDR2 FQNEAQ (reference sequence). The CDR3 coding sequence is TGTGCCAGCAGCTTAGGTCCGGGACAGGGAAGCTCTGGGGCCAACGTCCTGACTTTC. Its protein product is CASSLGPGQGSSGANVLTF.

The chain joins TRBV27 to TRBJ2-1; the D gene is possibly TRBD2 (6 bases). V was cut by 0 bases and J by 10 bases, with 10 bases left in between. CDR3 size: 13 residues. Germline V lookup: CDR1 MNHEY, CDR2 SMNVEV (reference sequence). Here the CDR3 reads CASSLSHRGEQFF. The CDR3 DNA follows: TGTGCCAGCAGTTTATCTCACCGGGGGGAGCAGTTCTTC.

A few counts support this clone. The chain links TRBV5-6 to TRBJ2-3; possible D gene TRBD2, 6 bases. V lost 2 bases and J 6 bases, leaving 13 bases between the germline ends. The germline gives CDR1 SGHDT, CDR2 YYEEEE. This CDR3 has 14 amino acids. DNA for the CDR3: TGTGCCAGCAGCTTAGCCAGCGGGCTTGATACGCAGTATTTT. This sequence encodes CASSLASGLDTQYF.

The CDR3 bases are TGTGCCAGCAGCTTGGGTGCGGGCCAGGGTCGTCTCGAGCAGTACTTC. Its translation is CASSLGAGQGRLEQYF. This chain connects TRBV5-6 to TRBJ2-7; either TRBD1 or TRBD2 may supply D (5 bases each). CDR1 and CDR2 (germline): SGHDT, YYEEEE. V dropped 0 bases and J dropped 6 bases, with 19 bases sitting between them. The CDR3 sequence is 16 residues long.

The chain joins TRBV4-2 to TRBJ1-5; D remains unclear. V lost 0 bases and J 0 bases, leaving 6 bases between the germline ends. The CDR3 runs 15 residues. CDR1 is LGHNA, CDR2 YNFKEQ, per germline. As DNA, the CDR3 is TGTGCCAGCAGCCAAGAATTGAGTAGCAATCAGCCCCAGCATTTT. Translation: CASSQELSSNQPQHF.

Only a few counts were recorded for this clone. This chain connects TRBV4-1 to TRBJ1-2, with a tentative D call TRBD1 (6 bases). CDR3 size: 13 residues. V was clipped by 8 bases and J by 8 bases, with 18 bases between them. Germline-derived CDR1 and CDR2 are MGHRA and YSYEKL. CDR3 nucleotides: TGCGCCAGCGCCCAGACGGGGGGCAGGGGCTACACCTTC. This encodes CASAQTGGRGYTF.

This chain uses TRBV7-9 with TRBJ2-1; D is uncertain. Germline loops: CDR1 SEHNR, CDR2 FQNEAQ (reference sequence). This CDR3 region has 11 residues. The V and J ends lost 6 bases and 1 base respectively, with 1 base between them. The CDR3 sequence is CASRSYNEQFF. CDR3 sequence (DNA): TGTGCCAGCAGATCCTACAATGAGCAGTTCTTC.

In this sample, this clone turned up a few times. This chain uses TRBV28 with TRBJ2-2; a possible D gene is TRBD1 (6 bases). With 6 bases removed from V and 9 bases from J, the gap between germline ends came to 17 bases. In germline, CDR1 is MDHEN, CDR2 SYDVKM. The CDR3 is 14 residues long. The CDR3 bases are TGTGCCAGCAGCCTGAGAGTTGGGGGCCGGGAGCTGTTTTTT. Encoded protein: CASSLRVGGRELFF.

As to this clone: A much larger clone sits a single nucleotide away, making a read error possible. This CDR3 is CASSWTGGQPQHF. Written as DNA, the CDR3 is TGTGCCAGCAGTTGGACAGGGGGGCAGCCCCAGCATTTT. The chain joins TRBV6-5 to TRBJ1-5; 10 bases fit TRBD1. Trimming at V came to 4 bases and at J to 7 bases, leaving 1 base not matched to a gene. This CDR3 comprises 13 residues. Germline V gene data show CDR1 as MNHEY and CDR2 as SVGAGI.

The chain joins TRBV13 to TRBJ1-1, with D unclear. The V end was cut by 0 bases, the J end by 0 bases, with 8 bases between. In germline, CDR1 is PRHDT, CDR2 FYEKMQ (reference sequence). The CDR3 totals 15 residues. The CDR3 region is CASSLGLGVNTEAFF. In DNA form, the CDR3 reads TGTGCCAGCAGCTTAGGCCTCGGGGTGAACACTGAAGCTTTCTTT. Filled out from reference TRBV13 and TRBJ1-1, the complete variable domain reads AAGVIQSPRHLIKEKRETATLKCYPIPRHDTVYWYQQGPGQDPQFLISFYEKMQSDKGSIPDRFSAQQFSDYHSELNMSSLELGDSALYFCASSLGLGVNTEAFFGQGTRLTVV.

V gene TRBV5-1 combines with J gene TRBJ2-7; D is undetermined. CDR3 length: 13 amino acids. The V end was cut by 2 bases, the J end by 5 bases, with 11 bases between. Germline lookup yields CDR1 SGHRS and CDR2 YFSETQ. The chain's CDR3 is CASSFIRSNEQYF. CDR3 coding DNA: TGCGCCAGCAGCTTCATCAGGTCCAACGAGCAGTACTTC.